These 14 T cell receptor beta chains came from one sample sequenced in a study of T cells in Graves' hyperthyroidism and ophthalmopathy. Amplified TCR beta CDR3 regions came from RNA transcripts. The primer set for the first-round RT-PCR of the TCR CDR3 was HTBI. TCRdb re-called the multiplex PCR reads through MiXCR, storing one row per CDR3 protein. The sample consists of approximately 640,000 distinct CDR3 sequences, 45% of them appearing once. The specimen sequenced was peripheral blood or thyroid tissue (not recorded which). The receptors originated from an adult man with Graves' disease, either hyperthyroidism or ophthalmopathy (not recorded which).

This clonotype was seen more than once but under ten times. The gene calls are TRBV20-1 and TRBJ1-4, with D hard to call. Trimming pared 4 bases from V and 4 bases from J, leaving 10 bases between. Germline-derived CDR1 and CDR2 are DFQATT and SNEGSKA (reference sequence). The CDR3 length is 13 residues. CDR3 loop: CSATDGDNEKLFF. CDR3 DNA: TGCAGTGCTACTGACGGGGATAATGAAAAACTGTTTTTT.

Concerning this clonotype: A much larger clone lies a single base off, so this may be a read error. This chain joins TRBV10-3 and TRBJ1-1, with D possibly matching TRBD1 (5 bases). The germline V gene has CDR1 ENHRY and CDR2 SYGVKD. V gave up 6 bases and J gave up 1 base, with 9 bases separating them. The CDR3 is 13 amino acids. The CDR3 DNA sequence: TGTGCCATCAGACCAACAGGGAACACTGAAGCTTTCTTT. Encoded protein: CAIRPTGNTEAFF.

In its sample, this clonotype was seen a few times. The rearrangement links TRBV20-1 to TRBJ1-5; D gene ambiguous. The germline V and J ends were trimmed by 4 bases and 1 base, with 5 bases remaining between them. Germline-derived CDR1 and CDR2 are DFQATT and SNEGSKA (reference sequence). The CDR3 covers 12 residues. CDR3 loop: CSAIQSNQPQHF. The CDR3 bases are TGCAGTGCTATCCAAAGCAATCAGCCCCAGCATTTT.

The V call is TRBV24-1, the J call TRBJ1-6; 7 bases align to TRBD1. J gave up 7 bases and V 12 bases, and 17 bases lay outside the gene matches. Germline V gives CDR1 KGHDR, CDR2 SFDVKD. The CDR3 loop spans 16 amino acids. The CDR3 nucleotides are TGTGCCCCAAGTGATGGAACAGGGGCGGTAAATTCACCCCTCCACTTT. Protein sequence: CAPSDGTGAVNSPLHF.

This clonotype was seen many times. The chain has TRBV10-3 and TRBJ1-1; no clear D gene. Germline CDR1 reads ENHRY; CDR2 reads SYGVKD. V lost 4 bases and J 0 bases, leaving 12 bases between the germline ends. This CDR3 spans 15 amino acids. The CDR3 loop reads CAISAGIIMNTEAFF. In nucleotides, the CDR3 is TGTGCCATCAGTGCTGGGATCATCATGAACACTGAAGCTTTCTTT.

V and J are TRBV7-9 and TRBJ2-7; 8 bases line up with TRBD2. The CDR3 contains 12 residues. Per the germline V gene, CDR1 is SEHNR and CDR2 is FQNEAQ (reference sequence). The V gene end was trimmed by 8 bases and the J gene end by 7 bases; junction bases not matched to a gene: 7. CDR3 DNA sequence: TGTGCCAGCGGCCAGCGGGGGCTGGAGCAGTACTTC. This encodes CASGQRGLEQYF.

The chain has TRBV29-1 and TRBJ1-1; 7 bases match TRBD1. CDR3 length: 13 residues. Trimming took 8 bases from V and 1 from J; bases not matched to a gene: 7. CDR1 and CDR2 from the germline V gene are SQVTM and ANQGSEA. In DNA, the CDR3 is TGCAGCCCCGCAGGGGGATCGAACACTGAAGCTTTCTTT. It translates to CSPAGGSNTEAFF.

J is TRBJ1-2 and V is TRBV27; the D gene is possibly TRBD1 (6 bases). Per germline, CDR1 MNHEY and CDR2 SMNVEV (reference sequence). Trimming stripped 8 bases from V and 5 bases from J, with 21 bases between. The CDR3 sequence is 15 residues long. The CDR3 coding sequence is TGTGCCAGCGGGGGTCTAGACAGGTTCCTTTATGGCTACACCTTC. It is translated as CASGGLDRFLYGYTF.

The chain joins TRBV2 to TRBJ1-5; perhaps TRBD1 as D (6 bases). The CDR3 is 19 residues long. V was shortened by 5 bases and J by 1 base, with 24 bases between the two germline ends. Germline values: CDR1 SNHLY, CDR2 FYNNEI. In DNA, the CDR3 is TGTGCCAGCAGTTTATTGGTGCAGCGGGACAACTTAAGCAATCAGCCCCAGCATTTT. The encoded protein is CASSLLVQRDNLSNQPQHF.

This clonotype was recorded a few times. The V and J genes are TRBV7-9 and TRBJ1-1, with a weak D call TRBD1 (5 bases). CDR3 length: 16 amino acids. Germline V gene sequence: CDR1 SEHNR, CDR2 FQNEAQ (reference sequence). V was trimmed by 5 bases and J by 2 bases, leaving 18 bases between them. Written as DNA, the CDR3 is TGTGCCAGCAGCCTGCAAGTTTCCGGGACCAACACTGAAGCTTTCTTT. Protein sequence: CASSLQVSGTNTEAFF.

This clonotype was observed many times. The chain carries TRBV7-9 and TRBJ2-6; D might be TRBD1 (5 bases). CDR3 length: 15 residues. Trimming removed 1 base from V and 2 bases from J, with 6 bases in between. CDR1 and CDR2 (germline): SEHNR, FQNEAQ (reference sequence). The CDR3 DNA is TGTGCCAGCAGCTTAGGGGGCGCTGGGGCCAACGTCCTGACTTTC. Amino acids: CASSLGGAGANVLTF.

This clonotype was recorded at least ten times. This chain joins TRBV7-9 and TRBJ1-1, with 10 bases that match TRBD1. CDR1 is SEHNR, CDR2 FQNEAQ, per germline (reference sequence). J gave up 4 bases and V 4 bases, and 9 bases lay outside the gene matches. The CDR3 runs 16 residues. The CDR3 sequence is CASSSRQGAFFTEAFF. The DNA for the CDR3 is TGTGCCAGCAGCTCCCGACAGGGGGCCTTCTTCACTGAAGCTTTCTTT.

On this clonotype: One base away lies a much larger clone, so this may be a sequencing read error. The conserved closing phenylalanine or tryptophan is absent in this CDR3, likely reflecting a read error. The chain is built from TRBV20-1 and TRBJ1-6; no firm D call. The CDR3 has 13 residues. Between the trimmed V and J ends, which lost 4 bases and 6 bases, there was a span of 10 bases. The V gene's germline CDR1 is DFQATT and CDR2 SNEGSKA (reference sequence). CDR3 region: CSAIGATNSPLHL. CDR3 nucleotide sequence: TGCAGTGCTATTGGCGCCACTAATTCACCCCTCCACCTT.

A few counts support this clonotype. CDR3 sequence (DNA): TGCAGTGCCGAGAACCGACCCTCTGAAGCTTTCTTT. This sequence encodes CSAENRPSEAFF. The chain employs TRBV20-1 and TRBJ1-1, with unresolved D. Trimming pared 6 bases from V and 6 bases from J, leaving 14 bases between. From germline, CDR1 is DFQATT and CDR2 SNEGSKA (reference sequence). This CDR3 contains 12 residues.